This passage covers 11 T cell receptor beta chains from one sample sequenced in a study of blood T cell repertoires in COVID-19. The assay was immunoSEQ multiplex PCR, and TCRdb's table has in-frame clones only and misses some. The sample consists of about 440,000 clones, roughly 87% of them appearing once. Sequenced: PBMCs or T cells enriched from blood (not recorded which). The receptors originated from a young man who had recovered from COVID-19.

The chain uses TRBV30 and TRBJ1-2, with 7 bases fitting TRBD1. J gave up 3 bases and V 6 bases, and 16 bases lay outside the gene matches. Germline CDR1 is GTSNPN and CDR2 is SVGIG (reference sequence). This CDR3 spans 16 amino acids. DNA for the CDR3: TGTGCCTGCAGGACAGGAGTACTCCTGATTCACTATGGCTACACCTTC. Residues: CACRTGVLLIHYGYTF. Looking up the rest from reference TRBV30 and TRBJ1-2 gives the full variable domain: SQTIHQWPATLVQPVGSPLSLECTVEGTSNPNLYWYRQAAGRGLQLLFYSVGIGQISSEVPQNLSASRPQDRQFILSSKKLLLSDSGFYLCACRTGVLLIHYGYTFGSGTRLTVV.

V usage is TRBV9 and J usage is TRBJ1-3; tentative D call: TRBD1 (5 bases). V lost 4 bases and J 3 bases, leaving 14 bases between the germline ends. Per germline, CDR1 SGDLS and CDR2 YYNGEE. The CDR3 runs to 15 residues. CDR3 DNA: TGTGCCAGCAGCCCCCGAGGAGGGGATGGAAACACCATATATTTT. Encoded protein: CASSPRGGDGNTIYF.

This rearrangement joins TRBV10-3 to TRBJ1-2; D is ambiguous. Trimming left V 8 bases short and J 9 bases short, with 16 bases between. Per germline, CDR1 ENHRY and CDR2 SYGVKD. The CDR3 length is 12 residues. CDR3 DNA sequence: TGTGCCATCGGAGGGTCAGGATACAGCTACACCTTC. Protein product: CAIGGSGYSYTF.

This clone has just one count. The chain is built from TRBV11-3 and TRBJ1-2; 9 bases match TRBD1. Unmatched junction bases numbered 3, after V lost 1 base and J lost 6 bases. Looked up from germline, CDR1 is SGHNT and CDR2 is YENEEA. This CDR3 contains 14 residues. DNA of the CDR3: TGTGCCAGCAGCTTAGGGGGACAGGGTAATGGCTACACCTTC. It yields the protein CASSLGGQGNGYTF. Full variable domain (remainder filled in from reference TRBV11-3 and TRBJ1-2): EAGVVQSPRYKIIEKKQPVAFWCNPISGHNTLYWYLQNLGQGPELLIRYENEEAVDDSQLPKDRFSAERLKGVDSTLKIQPAELGDSAVYLCASSLGGQGNGYTFGSGTRLTVV.

Note on this clone: The sample has other DNA sequences that encode this CDR3 too. This chain joins TRBV9 and TRBJ1-3; D is unclear. Germline CDR1 is SGDLS and CDR2 is YYNGEE. Trimming cost V 1 base and J 0 bases, with 2 bases left between them. The CDR3 totals 13 residues. CDR3 nucleotide sequence: TGTGCCAGCAGCGTACTCTCTGGAAACACCATATATTTT. This gives the protein CASSVLSGNTIYF.

V gene TRBV28 combines with J gene TRBJ2-7; 9 nucleotides line up with TRBD2. CDR1 MDHEN and CDR2 SYDVKM come from the germline V gene. V dropped 7 bases and J dropped 5; count of bases not matched to a gene: 12. This CDR3 has 15 amino acids. CDR3 coding DNA: TGTGCCAGCATTGGGGGACCTAGCGGGACCGACGAGCAGTACTTC. Its protein product is CASIGGPSGTDEQYF. Complete variable domain (other parts from reference TRBV28 and TRBJ2-7): DVKVTQSSRYLVKRTGEKVFLECVQDMDHENMFWYRQDPGLGLRLIYFSYDVKMKEKGDIPEGYSVSREKKERFSLILESASTNQTSMYLCASIGGPSGTDEQYFGPGTRLTVT.

This clone has more than one count but fewer than ten. V gene TRBV9 combines with J gene TRBJ1-3, with D unclear. Germline-derived CDR1 and CDR2 are SGDLS and YYNGEE. The length of the CDR3 is 14 residues. Trimming took off 0 bases at V and 2 bases at J, with 6 bases between the two ends. CDR3: CASSVVAAGNTIYF. CDR3 in DNA: TGTGCCAGCAGCGTAGTAGCAGCTGGAAACACCATATATTTT.

The J gene is TRBJ1-3, the V gene TRBV10-3; perhaps TRBD1 as D (6 bases). This CDR3 comprises 13 residues. V was pared by 10 bases and J by 0 bases, with 10 bases between. Germline CDR1 ENHRY, CDR2 SYGVKD. The CDR3 sequence: CASQGPSGNTIYF. In DNA form, the CDR3 reads TGTGCCAGTCAGGGGCCCTCTGGAAACACCATATATTTT.

This chain links TRBV12-3 or TRBV12-4 with TRBJ1-5; D is unclear. Trimming pared 0 bases from V and 7 bases from J, leaving 7 bases between. This CDR3 spans 13 amino acids. DNA for the CDR3: TGTGCCAGCAGTTTAGCCAGTCCCCAGCCCCAGCATTTT. The encoded protein is CASSLASPQPQHF.

The gene calls are TRBV9 and TRBJ1-4, with 10 bases aligning to TRBD1. V dropped 4 bases and J dropped 8; count of bases not matched to a gene: 8. This CDR3 is 15 amino acids long. Germline lookup yields CDR1 SGDLS and CDR2 YYNGEE. DNA for the CDR3: TGTGCCAGCAGCCCCCGGACAGGGGGGAAGGAAAAACTGTTTTTT. It translates to CASSPRTGGKEKLFF. The variable domain in full, with the rest retrieved from reference TRBV9 and TRBJ1-4, is DSGVTQTPKHLITATGQRVTLRCSPRSGDLSVYWYQQSLDQGLQFLIQYYNGEERAKGNILERFSAQQFPDLHSELNLSSLELGDSALYFCASSPRTGGKEKLFFGSGTQLSVL.

This clone was seen once. The chain combines TRBV7-3 with TRBJ1-2, with unresolved D. V was pared by 2 bases and J by 5 bases, with 12 bases between. The CDR3 length is 14 residues. CDR1 and CDR2 (germline): SGHTA, FQGTGA. CDR3 region: CASSLGPDKYGYTF. DNA of the CDR3: TGTGCCAGCAGCTTAGGGCCGGATAAATATGGCTACACCTTC.